The 31 T cell receptor beta chains in this list originate from one sample, sequenced in a study of blood T cell repertoires in COVID-19. Assay used: immunoSEQ multiplex PCR; TCRdb lists only in-frame clones, some missing. The table lists 260,000 or so clones, roughly 88% of them singletons, with around 0.67% in the top ten. What was sequenced was peripheral blood. These receptors were collected from a human donor in a cohort sampled during active COVID-19.

This clone was counted a single time. The chain carries TRBV5-1 and TRBJ2-7; 11 bases fit TRBD2. The CDR3 consists of 16 residues. Trimming took 4 bases from V and 6 from J; bases not matched to a gene: 12. Per the germline V gene, CDR1 is SGHRS and CDR2 is YFSETQ. In DNA, the CDR3 is TGCGCCAGCAGCCCGAGGGCTAGCGGGAGGTCTGGCGAGCAGTACTTC. Translated, it gives CASSPRASGRSGEQYF.

This clone has a single count. The CDR3 sequence is CASSNQGRKLGAGELFF. Here the CDR3 DNA reads TGTGCCAGCAGCAACCAAGGGAGGAAACTAGGGGCCGGGGAGCTGTTTTTT. V and J are TRBV7-3 and TRBJ2-2; tentatively, D is TRBD2 (6 bases). This CDR3 spans 17 amino acids. Germline V gene lookup returns CDR1 SGHTA and CDR2 FQGTGA. V was pared by 5 bases and J by 6 bases, with 22 bases between.

This rearrangement joins TRBV6-1 to TRBJ2-1; TRBD2 might be the D (5 bases). Germline V gene data show CDR1 as MNHNS and CDR2 as SASEGT. The CDR3 has 19 residues. The germline V and J ends were trimmed by 4 bases and 0 bases, with 22 bases remaining between them. The CDR3 loop reads CASSGRQGSAQSSYNEQFF. CDR3 in DNA: TGTGCCAGCAGTGGCCGGCAAGGTAGCGCCCAAAGCTCCTACAATGAGCAGTTCTTC.

The chain carries TRBV7-8 and TRBJ1-1; possible D gene TRBD1, 6 bases. Trimming left V 5 bases short and J 1 base short, with 20 bases between. The CDR3 is 17 residues long. Germline V lookup: CDR1 SGHVS, CDR2 FQNEAQ. This CDR3 is CASSQHASQGKNTEAFF. The CDR3 DNA reads as TGTGCCAGCAGCCAGCACGCCAGCCAGGGGAAGAACACTGAAGCTTTCTTT.

The rearrangement uses TRBV5-1 and TRBJ2-1; 9 bases match TRBD2. This CDR3 spans 15 amino acids. The J segment lost 7 bases and the V segment lost 0 bases, leaving 5 bases of the junction unmatched. In germline, CDR1 is SGHRS, CDR2 YFSETQ. For the CDR3, the DNA is TGCGCCAGCAGCTTGGTCGCGGGGGGGCCGAATGAGCAGTTCTTC. Encoded protein: CASSLVAGGPNEQFF.

The rearrangement joins TRBV19 to TRBJ2-7; D perhaps matches TRBD1 (6 bases). Germline CDR1 LNHDA, CDR2 SQIVND (reference sequence). Between the trimmed V and J ends, which lost 5 bases and 2 bases, there was a span of 16 bases. CDR3 length: 15 amino acids. This chain's CDR3 is CASSQQGSLTYEQYF. Written as DNA, the CDR3 is TGTGCCAGTAGTCAACAGGGCTCCCTAACCTACGAGCAGTACTTC.

The chain uses TRBV2 and TRBJ2-1; D ambiguous. Germline CDR1 and CDR2: SNHLY and FYNNEI. This CDR3 is built from 15 residues. The V and J ends lost 4 bases and 5 bases respectively, with 15 bases between them. CDR3 sequence: CASSGVSVRDNEQFF. The CDR3 bases are TGTGCCAGCAGTGGCGTAAGCGTCAGAGACAATGAGCAGTTCTTC.

The chain links TRBV6-1 to TRBJ1-5; no firm D call. The CDR3 covers 11 residues. Germline V gene sequence: CDR1 MNHNS, CDR2 SASEGT. The V and J ends lost 3 bases and 11 bases respectively, with 8 bases between them. This CDR3 reads CASSDMRAQHF. CDR3 DNA sequence: TGTGCCAGCAGTGACATGAGGGCCCAGCATTTT.

V is TRBV27 and J is TRBJ2-5; maybe TRBD2 (6 bases). The germline gives CDR1 MNHEY, CDR2 SMNVEV (reference sequence). This CDR3 has 13 amino acids. Trimming took off 6 bases at V and 2 bases at J, with 10 bases between the two ends. The chain's CDR3 is CASRAGRQETQYF. DNA of the CDR3: TGTGCCAGCAGGGCGGGGCGACAAGAGACCCAGTACTTC.

The rearrangement links TRBV28 to TRBJ1-1, with D tentatively TRBD1 (5 bases). The V and J ends lost 5 bases and 2 bases respectively, with 21 bases between them. The CDR3 runs to 17 residues. CDR1 is MDHEN, CDR2 SYDVKM, per germline. CDR3: CASSPFTRDFTNTEAFF. Here the CDR3 DNA reads TGTGCCAGCAGTCCCTTCACCCGGGACTTTACTAACACTGAAGCTTTCTTT.

J is TRBJ1-1 and V is TRBV29-1, with 8 positions matching TRBD1. The V gene's germline CDR1 is SQVTM and CDR2 ANQGSEA. The CDR3 is made up of 12 amino acids. V lost 7 bases and J lost 2; bases outside the gene matches: 3. CDR3 sequence: CSAQGGNTEAFF. The CDR3 DNA sequence: TGCAGCGCACAGGGGGGTAACACTGAAGCTTTCTTT. Full variable domain (outside the CDR3, taken from reference TRBV29-1 and TRBJ1-1): SAVISQKPSRDICQRGTSLTIQCQVDSQVTMMFWYRQQPGQSLTLIATANQGSEATYESGFVIDKFPISRPNLTFSTLTVSNMSPEDSSIYLCSAQGGNTEAFFGQGTRLTVV.

This sequence joins TRBV6-4 and TRBJ2-2, with D perhaps TRBD1 (6 bases). This CDR3 comprises 16 residues. Trimming cost V 6 bases and J 8 bases, with 22 bases left between them. The germline V gene encodes CDR1 MRHNA and CDR2 SNTAGT. The CDR3 sequence is CASRSTGTPELGELFF. DNA for the CDR3: TGTGCCAGCAGGTCGACCGGGACACCCGAACTGGGGGAGCTGTTTTTT.

The V call is TRBV10-3, the J call TRBJ2-1; the match to TRBD2 covers 12 bases. The CDR3 sequence is 16 residues long. V shed 4 bases and J 3 bases; nucleotides not matched to a gene: 4. Germline lookup yields CDR1 ENHRY and CDR2 SYGVKD. The CDR3 spells CAISGRLAGDYNEQFF. CDR3 nucleotides: TGTGCCATCAGTGGGCGACTAGCGGGAGACTACAATGAGCAGTTCTTC.

The CDR3 DNA sequence: TGTGCCAGCAGCTTGCTGGTAGCGGGCGTGGGTACAGGGCAGTTCTTC. This sequence encodes CASSLLVAGVGTGQFF. The chain recombines TRBV5-8 with TRBJ2-1; TRBD2 matches at 7 bases. The CDR3 is 16 residues long. V shed 1 base and J 12 bases; nucleotides not matched to a gene: 16. The germline V gene encodes CDR1 SGHTS and CDR2 YDEGEE. The variable domain in full, with the rest retrieved from reference TRBV5-8 and TRBJ2-1, is EAGVTQSPTHLIKTRGQQATLRCSPISGHTSVYWYQQALGLGLQFLLWYDEGEERNRGNFPPRFSGRQFPNYSSELNVNALELEDSALYLCASSLLVAGVGTGQFFGPGTRLTVL.

The chain uses TRBV7-2 and TRBJ1-1; D gene ambiguous. V lost 8 bases and J lost 0, with 13 bases in between. Germline-derived CDR1 and CDR2 are SGHTA and FQGNSA. This CDR3 region has 14 residues. CDR3 in DNA: TGTGCCAGCTTCCTGGGCAGTTTGAACACTGAAGCTTTCTTT. Amino acid sequence: CASFLGSLNTEAFF.

The chain is built from TRBV7-2 and TRBJ2-7; tentatively, D is TRBD1 (6 bases). Per the germline V gene, CDR1 is SGHTA and CDR2 is FQGNSA. This CDR3 has 14 amino acids. V lost 3 bases and J lost 2, with 11 bases in between. CDR3 nucleotides: TGTGCCAGCAGCTTGGGACACCCCACCTACGAGCAGTACTTC. Encoded protein: CASSLGHPTYEQYF.

This clone showed up just once. The chain carries TRBV30 and TRBJ1-1; the D gene is possibly TRBD1 (5 bases). Germline V gene sequence: CDR1 GTSNPN, CDR2 SVGIG (reference sequence). The CDR3 loop spans 14 amino acids. V shed 4 bases and J shed 0 bases, with 12 bases lying between them. The CDR3, as DNA: TGTGCCTGGACAGGGATCCCAATGAACACTGAAGCTTTCTTT. Translated, it gives CAWTGIPMNTEAFF. Full variable domain (remainder filled in from reference TRBV30 and TRBJ1-1): SQTIHQWPATLVQPVGSPLSLECTVEGTSNPNLYWYRQAAGRGLQLLFYSVGIGQISSEVPQNLSASRPQDRQFILSSKKLLLSDSGFYLCAWTGIPMNTEAFFGQGTRLTVV.

This sequence joins TRBV2 and TRBJ1-5; D is unresolved. V was trimmed by 5 bases and J by 5 bases, leaving 13 bases between them. Germline CDR1 reads SNHLY; CDR2 reads FYNNEI. CDR3 length: 14 residues. For the CDR3, the DNA is TGTGCCAGCAGTCTGACAAGCCTTGATCAGCCCCAGCATTTT. Protein product: CASSLTSLDQPQHF.

This chain connects TRBV4-3 to TRBJ2-1; possibly TRBD2 for D (5 bases). V lost 0 bases, J lost 0 bases, and 12 bases lay in between. The CDR3 extends over 17 amino acids. Germline V CDR1 and CDR2: LGHNA, YSLEER. The CDR3: CASSQESGSSSYNEQFF. The CDR3 bases are TGCGCCAGCAGCCAAGAAAGCGGTTCGAGCTCCTACAATGAGCAGTTCTTC.

This chain joins TRBV11-2 and TRBJ1-1; a weak D match, TRBD1 (6 bases). Germline CDR1 and CDR2: SGHAT and FQNNGV. The CDR3 has 17 residues. The V and J ends lost 3 bases and 4 bases respectively, with 21 bases between them. CDR3 nucleotide sequence: TGTGCCAGCAGCTTGGCAGGGGCACAGGTGACGGGCACTGAAGCTTTCTTT. It codes for CASSLAGAQVTGTEAFF.

The chain has TRBV7-2 and TRBJ2-7; 11 nucleotides line up with TRBD2. Germline loops: CDR1 SGHTA, CDR2 FQGNSA. The V segment lost 2 bases and the J segment 9 bases; nucleotides outside the gene matches: 9. The CDR3 extends over 15 amino acids. The CDR3 protein is CASSLSLAGGERQYF. The CDR3 nucleotides are TGTGCCAGCAGCTTATCCCTAGCGGGAGGCGAGCGGCAGTACTTC.

V and J are TRBV18 and TRBJ1-1; weak D call: TRBD1 (5 bases). Trimming left V 2 bases short and J 6 bases short, with 10 bases between. The germline V gene has CDR1 KGHSH and CDR2 LQKENI. The CDR3 contains 13 residues. The DNA for the CDR3 is TGTGCCAGCTCACCAGGGACGGGGGCTGAAGCTTTCTTT. It codes for CASSPGTGAEAFF.

This clone was counted once. The CDR3 here is CASSLLRRDAYNEQFF. The CDR3 bases are TGTGCCAGCAGCTTACTTCGGAGGGACGCCTACAATGAGCAGTTCTTC. The V and J genes are TRBV7-9 and TRBJ2-1; tentatively, D is TRBD2 (6 bases). Trimming pared 2 bases from V and 2 bases from J, leaving 13 bases between. CDR3 length: 16 residues. Germline V CDR1 and CDR2: SEHNR, FQNEAQ (reference sequence).

The gene calls are TRBV27 and TRBJ2-1, with a weak D call TRBD1 (6 bases). Trimming stripped 5 bases from V and 2 bases from J, with 19 bases between. The CDR3 is 17 residues long. CDR1 and CDR2 from the germline V gene are MNHEY and SMNVEV (reference sequence). This CDR3 reads CASSPRGRGGPYNEQFF. The CDR3 bases are TGTGCCAGCAGTCCAAGGGGTAGAGGGGGTCCCTACAATGAGCAGTTCTTC.

This chain uses TRBV5-1 with TRBJ2-1; D is unclear. Germline CDR1 SGHRS, CDR2 YFSETQ. Trimming took off 0 bases at V and 7 bases at J, with 14 bases between the two ends. The CDR3 sequence is 15 residues long. CDR3 nucleotide sequence: TGCGCCAGCAGCTTGGAGTCTCGCGATGAGAATGAGCAGTTCTTC. Protein sequence: CASSLESRDENEQFF.

This chain links TRBV9 with TRBJ1-1, with 9 bases aligning to TRBD1. Germline V gene data show CDR1 as SGDLS and CDR2 as YYNGEE. There are 16 residues in the CDR3. Trimming at V came to 0 bases and at J to 5 bases, leaving 8 bases not matched to a gene. The CDR3: CASSVAPSGTGTEAFF. The CDR3 DNA is TGTGCCAGCAGCGTAGCACCGTCCGGGACAGGGACTGAAGCTTTCTTT.

The V and J genes are TRBV11-2 and TRBJ2-5; a weak D match, TRBD2 (6 bases). V lost 6 bases and J lost 5, with 19 bases in between. The V gene's germline CDR1 is SGHAT and CDR2 FQNNGV. The length of the CDR3 is 15 residues. CDR3 amino acids: CASRKLSGPGETQYF. CDR3 DNA sequence: TGTGCCAGCAGAAAACTTAGCGGCCCGGGGGAGACCCAGTACTTC.

The J gene is TRBJ1-3, the V gene TRBV27; 9 nucleotides line up with TRBD1. With V trimmed by 11 bases and J by 2 bases, 4 bases remained unmatched. This CDR3 has 13 residues. Germline assignment: CDR1 MNHEY and CDR2 SMNVEV (reference sequence). The CDR3 DNA is TGTGCCTGCTGGGACAGGGCTGGAAACACCATATATTTT. This sequence encodes CACWDRAGNTIYF.

This clone was seen only a few times. The rearrangement uses TRBV2 and TRBJ2-2; D call uncertain. The CDR3 sequence is 12 residues long. V was clipped by 3 bases and J by 3 bases, with 2 bases between them. Germline assignment: CDR1 SNHLY and CDR2 FYNNEI. For the CDR3, the DNA is TGTGCCAGCAGTGACGACACCGGGGAGCTGTTTTTT. Amino acid sequence: CASSDDTGELFF.

This clone showed up just once. The chain combines TRBV6-6 with TRBJ1-2; TRBD1 matches at 9 bases. The germline V gene has CDR1 MNHNY and CDR2 SVGAGI (reference sequence). Trimming cost V 8 bases and J 6 bases; bases outside gene matches: 16. The length of the CDR3 is 16 residues. The CDR3 protein is CASDHNTGGLLNGYTF. CDR3 bases: TGTGCCAGCGACCATAACACAGGGGGCTTGCTCAATGGCTACACCTTC.

The chain links TRBV14 to TRBJ1-6; 8 bases are shared with TRBD1. J gave up 7 bases and V 0 bases, and 11 bases lay outside the gene matches. CDR1 and CDR2 from the germline V gene are SGHDN and FVKESK. CDR3 size: 18 residues. The CDR3 loop reads CASSQDYAGGYMNSPLHF. For the CDR3, the DNA is TGTGCCAGCAGCCAAGACTACGCAGGGGGCTATATGAATTCACCCCTCCACTTT.